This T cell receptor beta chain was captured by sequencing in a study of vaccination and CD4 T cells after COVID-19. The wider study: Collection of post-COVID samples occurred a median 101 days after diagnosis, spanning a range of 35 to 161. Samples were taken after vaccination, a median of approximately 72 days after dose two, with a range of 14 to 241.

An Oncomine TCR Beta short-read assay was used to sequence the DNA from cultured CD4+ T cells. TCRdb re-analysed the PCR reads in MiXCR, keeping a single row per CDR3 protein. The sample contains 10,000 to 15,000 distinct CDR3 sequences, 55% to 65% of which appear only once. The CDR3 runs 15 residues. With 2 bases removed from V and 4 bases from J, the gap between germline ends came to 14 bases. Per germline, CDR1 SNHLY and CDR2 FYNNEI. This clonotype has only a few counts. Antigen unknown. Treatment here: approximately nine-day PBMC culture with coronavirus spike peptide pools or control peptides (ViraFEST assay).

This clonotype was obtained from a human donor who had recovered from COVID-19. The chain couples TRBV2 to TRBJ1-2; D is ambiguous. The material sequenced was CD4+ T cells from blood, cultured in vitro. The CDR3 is CASSESWSGFYGYTF. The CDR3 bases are TGTGCCAGCAGTGAAAGTTGGTCAGGTTTCTATGGCTACACCTTC. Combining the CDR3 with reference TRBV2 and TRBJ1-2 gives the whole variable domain EPEVTQTPSHQVTQMGQEVILRCVPISNHLYFYWYRQILGQKVEFLVSFYNNEISEKSEIFDDQFSVERPDGSNFTLKIRSTKLEDSAMYFCASSESWSGFYGYTFGSGTRLTVV.